Following are 30 T cell receptor beta chains from one sample sequenced in a study of blood T cell repertoires in COVID-19 (dated by TCRdb to the early 2020s). Library construction relied on the immunoSEQ multiplex PCR assay. The table comes from immuneACCESS by way of TCRdb, which keeps in-frame sequences with V and J called. Part of the clones is missing from these tables; in studies checked, under half for an unresolved V gene and the rest for unknown reasons. This sample has 30,000 to 40,000 clones in its table, and roughly 87% of those were observed once. About 1.9% of the sample is in the top ten clones. The specimen was peripheral blood. Receptors originate from a man aged 45 to 65 with active or convalescent COVID-19.

J is TRBJ2-1 and V is TRBV5-1; 10 nucleotides line up with TRBD2. CDR1 and CDR2 from the germline V gene are SGHRS and YFSETQ. This CDR3 contains 17 residues. J was trimmed by 0 bases and V by 2 bases; bases with no gene match: 5. The chain's CDR3 is CASSLPLAGPSYNEQFF. CDR3 DNA: TGCGCCAGCAGCTTACCACTAGCGGGACCCTCCTACAATGAGCAGTTCTTC. The full variable domain, rest sourced from reference TRBV5-1 and TRBJ2-1, is KAGVTQTPRYLIKTRGQQVTLSCSPISGHRSVSWYQQTPGQGLQFLFEYFSETQRNKGNFPGRFSGRQFSNSRSEMNVSTLELGDSALYLCASSLPLAGPSYNEQFFGPGTRLTVL.

This chain uses TRBV20-1 with TRBJ2-5; no clear D gene. The CDR3 loop spans 10 amino acids. The V end lost 3 bases, the J end lost 4 bases, and 3 bases lay between the germline ends. Per germline, CDR1 DFQATT and CDR2 SNEGSKA (reference sequence). Written as DNA, the CDR3 is TGCAGTGCTAGCGGAGAGACCCAGTACTTC. This translates into CSASGETQYF.

The rearrangement joins TRBV28 to TRBJ2-3, with TRBD1 identical over 7 bases. Unmatched junction bases numbered 12, after V lost 5 bases and J lost 4 bases. In germline, CDR1 is MDHEN, CDR2 SYDVKM. This CDR3 has 16 amino acids. This chain's CDR3 is CASSGGGRGRADTQYF. CDR3 sequence (DNA): TGTGCCAGCAGTGGGGGTGGTAGGGGGCGCGCAGATACGCAGTATTTT.

The CDR3 DNA sequence: TGTGCCAGTAAAACAACAGGTCCCAGCACAGATACGCAGTATTTT. This codes for CASKTTGPSTDTQYF. The rearrangement uses TRBV19 and TRBJ2-3; possibly TRBD1 for D (5 bases). CDR3 length: 15 residues. CDR1 is LNHDA and CDR2 is SQIVND in the germline V gene (reference sequence). V shed 7 bases and J shed 0 bases, with 14 bases lying between them.

The chain employs TRBV18 and TRBJ2-3, with 9 bases fitting TRBD2. The junction had 1 base not matched to a gene; V was cut back by 0 bases and J by 6 bases. CDR3 length equals 14 residues. Germline loops: CDR1 KGHSH, CDR2 LQKENI. In nucleotides, the CDR3 is TGTGCCAGCTCACCACCAGGACTAGCGGATACGCAGTATTTT. It translates to CASSPPGLADTQYF.

The chain uses TRBV7-9 and TRBJ2-1; 8 bases are a match to TRBD2. The CDR3 contains 15 residues. J was trimmed by 6 bases and V by 3 bases; bases with no gene match: 7. Per the germline V gene, CDR1 is SEHNR and CDR2 is FQNEAQ (reference sequence). The CDR3 nucleotides read TGTGCCAGCAGCTTTAGCGGGGAGAGGGCCAATGAGCAGTTCTTC. It is translated as CASSFSGERANEQFF.

This clone appeared once. The rearrangement joins TRBV27 to TRBJ2-7; the match to TRBD2 covers 9 bases. The junction had 12 bases not matched to a gene; V was cut back by 7 bases and J by 5 bases. Germline CDR1 is MNHEY and CDR2 is SMNVEV (reference sequence). The CDR3 is 15 residues long. The CDR3 here is CASTHIAGELDEQYF. As DNA, the CDR3 is TGTGCCAGCACCCATATAGCGGGAGAGCTCGACGAGCAGTACTTC.

The rearrangement uses TRBV28 and TRBJ1-5; tentatively, D is TRBD1 (6 bases). The CDR3 totals 16 residues. Germline V gives CDR1 MDHEN, CDR2 SYDVKM. The V and J ends lost 2 bases and 0 bases respectively, with 11 bases between them. This CDR3 reads CASSLPTGYSNQPQHF. The CDR3 DNA reads as TGTGCCAGCAGTTTACCGACAGGCTATAGCAATCAGCCCCAGCATTTT.

V usage is TRBV28 and J usage is TRBJ2-7, with 8 nucleotides matching TRBD1. Germline V gene data show CDR1 as MDHEN and CDR2 as SYDVKM. V was clipped by 2 bases and J by 6 bases; unmatched bases: 3. The CDR3 has 13 amino acids. The CDR3 loop is CASSLTGGAEQYF. The CDR3 DNA sequence: TGTGCCAGCAGTTTAACAGGGGGTGCCGAGCAGTACTTC.

Points on this clone: This sample includes further DNA sequences coding for the same CDR3. The chain is built from TRBV29-1 and TRBJ1-2, with D unresolved. Between the trimmed V and J ends, which lost 4 bases and 2 bases, there was a span of 8 bases. The length of the CDR3 is 12 residues. In germline, CDR1 is SQVTM, CDR2 ANQGSEA. CDR3 amino acids: CSVGGQNYGYTF. The CDR3 coding sequence is TGCAGCGTTGGTGGTCAGAACTATGGCTACACCTTC.

The chain couples TRBV3-1 (or the pseudogene TRBV3-2) to TRBJ1-3, with unresolved D. Germline V CDR1 and CDR2: LGHDT, YNNKEL (reference sequence). V lost 1 base, J lost 4 bases, and 8 bases lay in between. CDR3 length equals 14 residues. CDR3 region: CASSQAARGNTIYF. CDR3 DNA: TGTGCCAGCAGCCAAGCCGCCCGGGGAAACACCATATATTTT.

J is TRBJ2-1 and V is TRBV7-7; 12 bases are a match to TRBD2. The CDR3 consists of 17 residues. V dropped 5 bases and J dropped 7; count of bases not matched to a gene: 12. Germline V gene data show CDR1 as SSHAT and CDR2 as FNYEAQ (reference sequence). Written as DNA, the CDR3 is TGTGCCAGCAGCGAAGCCCCCCTAGCGGGAGGGGAGAATGAGCAGTTCTTC. Its protein product is CASSEAPLAGGENEQFF. The full variable domain, in which reference TRBV7-7 and TRBJ2-1 provide the parts outside the CDR3, is GAGVSQSPRYKVTKRGQDVTLRCDPISSHATLYWYQQALGQGPEFLTYFNYEAQPDKSGLPSDRFSAERPEGSISTLTIQRTEQRDSAMYRCASSEAPLAGGENEQFFGPGTRLTVL.

V is TRBV28 and J is TRBJ1-5, with D possibly TRBD1 on 5 matching bases. CDR1 is MDHEN and CDR2 is SYDVKM in the germline V gene. The CDR3 is made up of 17 amino acids. V was pared by 6 bases and J by 0 bases, with 18 bases between. In DNA form, the CDR3 reads TGTGCCAGCAGCTCCCCTCGGGACTTCAATAGCAATCAGCCCCAGCATTTT. Amino acid sequence: CASSSPRDFNSNQPQHF.

CDR3 in amino acids: CASSPQPLREQFF. The DNA for the CDR3 is TGTGCCAGCAGCCCGCAACCTTTGAGAGAGCAGTTCTTC. The V call is TRBV11-2, the J call TRBJ2-1, with D hard to call. The V and J ends lost 5 bases and 10 bases respectively, with 15 bases between them. This CDR3 is built from 13 residues. The germline CDR1 and CDR2 sequences are SGHAT and FQNNGV. Variable domain in full (rest from reference TRBV11-2 and TRBJ2-1): EAGVAQSPRYKIIEKRQSVAFWCNPISGHATLYWYQQILGQGPKLLIQFQNNGVVDDSQLPKDRFSAERLKGVDSTLKIQPAKLEDSAVYLCASSPQPLREQFFGPGTRLTVL.

This clone showed up just a few times. J is TRBJ1-5 and V is TRBV28, with 7 nucleotides matching TRBD1. The CDR3 length is 20 residues. Germline assignment: CDR1 MDHEN and CDR2 SYDVKM. V dropped 2 bases and J dropped 5; count of bases not matched to a gene: 21. This chain's CDR3 is CASSLDLRPQKDRRDQPQHF. The CDR3 nucleotides read TGTGCCAGCAGTTTAGATCTGAGGCCCCAGAAGGACAGGAGGGATCAGCCCCAGCATTTT.

CDR3 sequence reads: CASSRDVPGYNEQFF. The CDR3 region has the DNA TGTGCCAGCAGTCGAGATGTCCCGGGGTACAATGAGCAGTTCTTC. J is TRBJ2-1 and V is TRBV28; tentatively, D is TRBD2 (5 bases). The germline V and J ends were trimmed by 5 bases and 4 bases, with 15 bases remaining between them. The CDR3 runs to 15 residues. CDR1 MDHEN and CDR2 SYDVKM come from the germline V gene. Full variable domain (missing parts from reference TRBV28 and TRBJ2-1): DVKVTQSSRYLVKRTGEKVFLECVQDMDHENMFWYRQDPGLGLRLIYFSYDVKMKEKGDIPEGYSVSREKKERFSLILESASTNQTSMYLCASSRDVPGYNEQFFGPGTRLTVL.

The V gene is TRBV28, the J gene TRBJ2-7, with 8 bases matching TRBD1. CDR1 and CDR2 from the germline V gene are MDHEN and SYDVKM. Trimming removed 8 bases from V and 3 bases from J; junction bases left unmatched: 9. The CDR3 runs to 14 residues. The CDR3 region has the DNA TGTGCCAGCCATCCCAGGACAGGGATCTACGAGCAGTACTTC. Amino acids: CASHPRTGIYEQYF.

The chain carries TRBV5-1 and TRBJ2-1, with D maybe TRBD2 (6 bases). The CDR3 is made up of 15 amino acids. From germline, CDR1 is SGHRS and CDR2 YFSETQ. The V gene lost 4 bases and the J gene lost 3 bases, with 14 bases spanning the gap. The CDR3 here is CASSVPGVSYNEQFF. The CDR3, as DNA: TGCGCCAGCAGCGTACCGGGAGTTAGCTACAATGAGCAGTTCTTC.

This clone was recorded once. V usage is TRBV20-1 and J usage is TRBJ1-4, with D possibly being TRBD1 (6 bases). Germline V gene sequence: CDR1 DFQATT, CDR2 SNEGSKA (reference sequence). The ends were cut back, 3 bases at V and 8 bases at J, with 22 bases in the middle. The CDR3 loop spans 16 amino acids. Here the CDR3 reads CSASDSRQVHEEKLFF. DNA of the CDR3: TGCAGTGCTAGTGATTCCCGACAGGTTCACGAGGAAAAACTGTTTTTT.

This rearrangement joins TRBV6-1 to TRBJ1-6; D may be TRBD1 (6 bases). Germline assignment: CDR1 MNHNS and CDR2 SASEGT. This CDR3 has 14 residues. Between the trimmed V and J ends, which lost 6 bases and 9 bases, there was a span of 15 bases. CDR3 sequence: CASSLGQTSSPLHF. As DNA, the CDR3 is TGTGCCAGCAGCCTAGGACAGACGAGTTCACCCCTCCACTTT.

The V and J genes are TRBV30 and TRBJ1-2, with 11 bases aligning to TRBD1. V lost 3 bases to trimming and J lost 2 bases; unmatched junction nucleotides: 8. In germline, CDR1 is GTSNPN, CDR2 SVGIG (reference sequence). CDR3 length equals 16 residues. CDR3 nucleotide sequence: TGTGCCTGGAGGAGGGACAGGGGGGATTTCAACTATGGCTACACCTTC. As protein: CAWRRDRGDFNYGYTF.

V and J are TRBV4-3 and TRBJ2-2; a possible D gene is TRBD1 (6 bases). The germline gives CDR1 LGHNA, CDR2 YSLEER. V was clipped by 1 base and J by 6 bases, with 18 bases between them. The CDR3 is made up of 17 amino acids. CDR3 residues: CASSQVWAQGGAGELFF. The DNA of the CDR3 is TGCGCCAGCAGCCAAGTGTGGGCACAGGGCGGCGCCGGGGAGCTGTTTTTT.

The chain employs TRBV5-4 and TRBJ2-1; D is unresolved. Trimming left V 2 bases short and J 0 bases short, with 9 bases between. The CDR3 is 15 amino acids. From germline, CDR1 is SGHNT and CDR2 YYREEE (reference sequence). CDR3: CASSFMASSYNEQFF. Here the CDR3 DNA reads TGTGCCAGCAGCTTCATGGCTAGCTCCTACAATGAGCAGTTCTTC.

The rearrangement links TRBV19 to TRBJ1-2; D gene ambiguous. Germline values: CDR1 LNHDA, CDR2 SQIVND (reference sequence). The CDR3 totals 15 residues. V was shortened by 6 bases and J by 4 bases, with 18 bases between the two germline ends. The DNA of the CDR3 is TGTGCCAGTAGCCCCCTCCACGGGTCTGGCTATGGCTACACCTTC. The encoded protein is CASSPLHGSGYGYTF.

This clone occurred a few times. The chain recombines TRBV2 with TRBJ2-2; a weak D match, TRBD1 (5 bases). The CDR3 extends over 15 amino acids. Trimming removed 6 bases from V and 6 bases from J, with 17 bases in between. Germline V gene lookup returns CDR1 SNHLY and CDR2 FYNNEI. The CDR3 DNA reads as TGTGCCAGCAGCTGGGCAGGGAACCCTGCCGGGGAGCTGTTTTTT. Its translation is CASSWAGNPAGELFF.

The V gene is TRBV7-2, the J gene TRBJ1-1, with 7 bases aligning to TRBD1. This CDR3 has 15 amino acids. The V segment lost 4 bases and the J segment 10 bases; nucleotides outside the gene matches: 15. The germline V gene has CDR1 SGHTA and CDR2 FQGNSA. The CDR3 spells CASSSRQGTTLGAFF. The CDR3, as DNA: TGTGCCAGCAGCTCCCGACAGGGTACCACCCTTGGAGCTTTCTTT.

This clone has only one observation. V is TRBV9 and J is TRBJ2-1; the D gene is possibly TRBD2 (5 bases). CDR3 length: 13 amino acids. The germline V and J ends were trimmed by 4 bases and 6 bases, with 11 bases remaining between them. The V gene's germline CDR1 is SGDLS and CDR2 YYNGEE. CDR3 residues: CASSPDSLNEQFF. DNA of the CDR3: TGTGCCAGCAGCCCGGACTCTCTCAATGAGCAGTTCTTC.

V and J are TRBV28 and TRBJ1-5; weak D call: TRBD1 (6 bases). Trimming pared 7 bases from V and 3 bases from J, leaving 16 bases between. CDR1 is MDHEN, CDR2 SYDVKM, per germline. The CDR3 has 15 amino acids. The CDR3 loop is CASNQGQIFNQPQHF. The CDR3 DNA reads as TGTGCCAGCAATCAAGGACAGATCTTCAATCAGCCCCAGCATTTT. Full variable domain (outside the CDR3, taken from reference TRBV28 and TRBJ1-5): DVKVTQSSRYLVKRTGEKVFLECVQDMDHENMFWYRQDPGLGLRLIYFSYDVKMKEKGDIPEGYSVSREKKERFSLILESASTNQTSMYLCASNQGQIFNQPQHFGDGTRLSIL.

This clone was detected only once. This chain joins TRBV11-2 and TRBJ2-7; possibly TRBD2 for D (6 bases). CDR1 is SGHAT, CDR2 FQNNGV, per germline. The V gene lost 0 bases and the J gene lost 4 bases, with 13 bases spanning the gap. This CDR3 spans 15 amino acids. The chain's CDR3 is CASSLEWGLGYEQYF. CDR3 bases: TGTGCCAGCAGCTTAGAATGGGGACTGGGATACGAGCAGTACTTC.

The chain employs TRBV4-1 and TRBJ1-5; 7 bases are a match to TRBD1. CDR1 and CDR2 (germline): MGHRA, YSYEKL. J lost 0 bases, V lost 4 bases, and 9 bases had no gene match. This CDR3 spans 17 amino acids. The CDR3 reads CASSPGQRIYSNQPQHF. The CDR3 DNA reads TGCGCCAGCAGCCCGGGACAGAGGATTTATAGCAATCAGCCCCAGCATTTT.